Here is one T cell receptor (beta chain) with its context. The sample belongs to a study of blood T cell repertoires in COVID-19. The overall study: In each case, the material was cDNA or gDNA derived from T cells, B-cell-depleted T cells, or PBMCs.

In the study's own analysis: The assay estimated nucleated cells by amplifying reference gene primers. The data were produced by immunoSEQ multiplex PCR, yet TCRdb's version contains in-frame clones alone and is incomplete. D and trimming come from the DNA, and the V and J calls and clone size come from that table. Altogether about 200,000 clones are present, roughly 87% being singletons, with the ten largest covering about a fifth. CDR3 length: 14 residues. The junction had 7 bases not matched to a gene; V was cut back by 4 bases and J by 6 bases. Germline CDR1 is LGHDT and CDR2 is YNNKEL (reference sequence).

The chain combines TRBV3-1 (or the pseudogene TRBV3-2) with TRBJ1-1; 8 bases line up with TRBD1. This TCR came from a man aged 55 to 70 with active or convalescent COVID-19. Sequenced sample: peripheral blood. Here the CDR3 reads CASSPRDRTPEAFF. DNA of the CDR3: TGTGCCAGCAGCCCCCGGGACAGGACCCCTGAAGCTTTCTTT.